This T cell receptor beta chain emerged from a study of regulatory T cells in long-lasting Graves disease. Overall study results and limits: Small sample size may have lowered accuracy. Patients whose Graves' disease persisted exhibited lower TCR diversity than those newly diagnosed.

Sample time point: newly diagnosed GD, antithyroid drugs for less than 3 months. The TCR library was prepared using RNA isolated from PBMCs. CDR3-region Arm-PCR and iRepertoire HTBI primers produced the TCR beta libraries. TCRdb re-called the multiplex PCR reads through MiXCR, storing one row per CDR3 protein. Of roughly 530,000 distinct CDR3 sequences in the sample, about 16% were seen once. This CDR3 has 15 residues. V shed 9 bases, J shed 4 bases, and the junction held 12 bases outside the gene matches. Germline V CDR1 and CDR2: LNHDA, SQIVND (reference sequence). This clonotype was detected only a few times. What it recognizes is unknown. In addition, the sample was reused for a study of T cells in Graves' hyperthyroidism and ophthalmopathy. That paper adds: Stable hyperthyroidism: no ophthalmopathy progression over 18 months of follow-up.

Sequences were derived from peripheral blood mononuclear cells (PBMCs), sampled at new diagnosis, from a patient treated with antithyroid drugs. This clonotype was sampled from a woman aged 35-65 years with Graves disease. The chain joins TRBV19 to TRBJ1-2; 9 nucleotides agree with TRBD1. The CDR3 loop is CASMGQGGVGYGYTF. The CDR3 region has the DNA TGTGCCAGCATGGGACAGGGTGGAGTCGGCTATGGCTACACCTTC. Full variable domain (rest looked up from reference TRBV19 and TRBJ1-2): DGGITQSPKYLFRKEGQNVTLSCEQNLNHDAMYWYRQDPGQGLRLIYYSQIVNDFQKGDIAEGYSVSREKKESFPLTVTSAQKNPTAFYLCASMGQGGVGYGYTFGSGTRLTVV.